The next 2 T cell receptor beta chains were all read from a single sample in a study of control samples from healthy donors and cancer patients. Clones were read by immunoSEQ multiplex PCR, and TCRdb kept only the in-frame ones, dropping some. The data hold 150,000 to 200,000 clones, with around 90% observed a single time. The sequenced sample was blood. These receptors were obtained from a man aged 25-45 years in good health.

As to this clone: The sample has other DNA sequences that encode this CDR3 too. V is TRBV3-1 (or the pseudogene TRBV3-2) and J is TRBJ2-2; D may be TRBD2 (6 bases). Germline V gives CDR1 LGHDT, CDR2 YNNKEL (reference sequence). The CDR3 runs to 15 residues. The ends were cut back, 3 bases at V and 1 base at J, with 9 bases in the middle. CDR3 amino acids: CASSQRRGNTGELFF. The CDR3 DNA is TGTGCCAGCAGCCAGAGGCGGGGGAACACCGGGGAGCTGTTTTTT.

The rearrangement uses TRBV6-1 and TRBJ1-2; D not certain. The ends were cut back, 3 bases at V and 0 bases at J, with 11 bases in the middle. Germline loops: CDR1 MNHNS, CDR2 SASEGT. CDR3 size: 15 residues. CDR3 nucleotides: TGTGCCAGCAGTGATTCACCGTTAGCTAACTATGGCTACACCTTC. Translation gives CASSDSPLANYGYTF.